The entry below describes one TCR beta chain. The identical CDR3 is also encoded by other nucleotide sequences in the sample. This record belongs to a study of blood T cell repertoires in COVID-19. Study as a whole: Acute-phase and convalescent COVID-19 samples originated in the United States, Italy and Spain. T cells, B-cell-depleted T cells, or PBMCs supplied cDNA or gDNA.

In the study's own analysis: Estimation of nucleated cell counts was performed using reference gene primer amplification. Clones were sequenced by immunoSEQ multiplex PCR, and TCRdb holds only the in-frame ones, with some missing. V and J calls and clone size come straight from that table; D and trimming were deduced from the DNA. Of some 100,000 clones listed, 85% to 90% are singletons. Germline loops: CDR1 SGHTA, CDR2 FQGNSA. The CDR3 sequence is 14 residues long. V was shortened by 2 bases and J by 0 bases, with 5 bases between the two germline ends. Material: peripheral blood. V gene TRBV7-2 combines with J gene TRBJ2-1; D gene unclear. The sequence was obtained from an elderly woman with active COVID-19. CDR3 amino acids: CASSLPGSYNEQFF. The CDR3, as DNA: TGTGCCAGCAGCTTACCGGGCTCCTACAATGAGCAGTTCTTC.